This TCR beta chain was captured in a study of identical twins. The germline V gene encodes CDR1 MNHEY and CDR2 SMNVEV (reference sequence). Trimming pared 5 bases from V and 2 bases from J, leaving 11 bases between. This CDR3 has 14 amino acids. Each CDR3 protein gets one entry after TCRdb re-called the 5' RACE reads with MiXCR. The repertoire holds 300,000 to 400,000 distinct CDR3 sequences, with around 9.7% as singletons. Broader study findings: Less excess twin sharing appeared in beta out-of-frame sequences. Out-of-frame alpha sequences common to twins were enriched for low generation probability.

This clonotype was seen only a few times. What it binds is unknown. All donors were healthy Caucasians. The specimen sequenced was naive T cells sorted from blood. This TCR was sampled from a woman aged 50 to 60 in good health. The chain is built from TRBV27 and TRBJ2-3; D gene unclear. The CDR3 nucleotides are TGTGCCAGCAGTACCCCGCGGTTCACAGATACGCAGTATTTT. This encodes CASSTPRFTDTQYF.